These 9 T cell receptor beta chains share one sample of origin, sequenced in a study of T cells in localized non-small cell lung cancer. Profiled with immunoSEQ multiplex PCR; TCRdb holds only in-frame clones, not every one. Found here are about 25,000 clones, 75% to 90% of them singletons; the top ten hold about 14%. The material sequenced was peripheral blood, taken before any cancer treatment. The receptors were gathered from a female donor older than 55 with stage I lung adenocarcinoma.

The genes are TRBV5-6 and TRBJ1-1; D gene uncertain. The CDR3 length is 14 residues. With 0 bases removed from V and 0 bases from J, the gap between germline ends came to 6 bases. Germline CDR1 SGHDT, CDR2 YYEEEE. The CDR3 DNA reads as TGTGCCAGCAGCTTGGTCGGCATGAACACTGAAGCTTTCTTT. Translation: CASSLVGMNTEAFF.

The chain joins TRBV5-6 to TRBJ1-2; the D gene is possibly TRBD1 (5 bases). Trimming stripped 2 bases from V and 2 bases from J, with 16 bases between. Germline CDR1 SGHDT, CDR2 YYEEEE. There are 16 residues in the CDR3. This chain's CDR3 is CASSFGKGGANYGYTF. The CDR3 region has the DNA TGTGCCAGCAGCTTTGGAAAGGGAGGGGCCAACTATGGCTACACCTTC.

As DNA, the CDR3 is TGTGCCAGCAGCTTAGTGGGAGGGCGAACCGGGGAGCTGTTTTTT. The encoded protein is CASSLVGGRTGELFF. The gene calls are TRBV7-8 and TRBJ2-2, with 7 bases fitting TRBD2. Germline trimming cut 1 base from V and 5 bases from J; bases unmatched to any gene: 4. There are 15 residues in the CDR3. CDR1 SGHVS and CDR2 FQNEAQ come from the germline V gene.

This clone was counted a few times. The CDR3 spells CASSIDSYYGYTF. Written as DNA, the CDR3 is TGTGCCAGTAGTATTGACTCGTACTATGGCTACACCTTC. The chain recombines TRBV19 with TRBJ1-2; D ambiguous. The germline gives CDR1 LNHDA, CDR2 SQIVND (reference sequence). Trimming took 3 bases from V and 3 from J, leaving 8 bases between them. This CDR3 is 13 amino acids long. The entire variable domain, with the rest obtained from reference TRBV19 and TRBJ1-2, is as follows: DGGITQSPKYLFRKEGQNVTLSCEQNLNHDAMYWYRQDPGQGLRLIYYSQIVNDFQKGDIAEGYSVSREKKESFPLTVTSAQKNPTAFYLCASSIDSYYGYTFGSGTRLTVV.

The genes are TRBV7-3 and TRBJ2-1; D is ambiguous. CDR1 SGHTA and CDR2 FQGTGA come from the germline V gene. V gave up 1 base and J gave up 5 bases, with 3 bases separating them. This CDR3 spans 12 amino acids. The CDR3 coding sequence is TGTGCCAGCAGCTTAAGTAACAATGAGCAGTTCTTC. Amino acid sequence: CASSLSNNEQFF.

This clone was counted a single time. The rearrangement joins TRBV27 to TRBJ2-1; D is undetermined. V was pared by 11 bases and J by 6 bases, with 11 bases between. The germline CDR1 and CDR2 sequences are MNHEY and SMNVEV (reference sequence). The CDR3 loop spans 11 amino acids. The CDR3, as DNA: TGTGCCTGCCATTCGGGCAATGAGCAGTTCTTC. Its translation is CACHSGNEQFF.

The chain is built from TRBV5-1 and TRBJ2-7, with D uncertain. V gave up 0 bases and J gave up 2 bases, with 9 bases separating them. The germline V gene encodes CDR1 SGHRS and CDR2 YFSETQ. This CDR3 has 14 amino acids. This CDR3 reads CASSLAGTAYEQYF. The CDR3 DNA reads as TGCGCCAGCAGCTTGGCCGGCACGGCCTACGAGCAGTACTTC.

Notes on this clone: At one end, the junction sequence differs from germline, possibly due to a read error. Here the CDR3 DNA reads TGTGCTAGCAGCTTAGGACTAGCGGGGGGCCAAGAGACCCAGTACTTC. This codes for CASSLGLAGGQETQYF. The rearrangement uses TRBV7-7 and TRBJ2-5; 14 bases align to TRBD2. Germline loops: CDR1 SSHAT, CDR2 FNYEAQ (reference sequence). CDR3 length: 16 amino acids.

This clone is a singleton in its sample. This CDR3 reads CSVEAGSGANVLTF. The CDR3 coding sequence is TGCAGCGTTGAAGCAGGGTCTGGGGCCAACGTCCTGACTTTC. The chain links TRBV29-1 to TRBJ2-6; possible D gene TRBD1, 5 bases. This CDR3 has 14 amino acids. The V gene lost 1 base and the J gene lost 1 base, with 5 bases spanning the gap. Germline V gives CDR1 SQVTM, CDR2 ANQGSEA.